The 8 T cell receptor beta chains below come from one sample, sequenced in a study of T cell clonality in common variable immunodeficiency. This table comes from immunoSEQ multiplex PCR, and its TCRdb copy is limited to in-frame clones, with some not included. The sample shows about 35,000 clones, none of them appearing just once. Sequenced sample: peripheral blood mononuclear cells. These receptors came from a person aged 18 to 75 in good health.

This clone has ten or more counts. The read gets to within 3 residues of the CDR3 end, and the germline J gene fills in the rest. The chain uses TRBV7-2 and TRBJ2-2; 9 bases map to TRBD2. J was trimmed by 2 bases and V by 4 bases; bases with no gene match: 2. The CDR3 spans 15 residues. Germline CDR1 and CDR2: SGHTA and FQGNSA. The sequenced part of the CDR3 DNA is TGTGCCAGCAGCTCGACTAGCGGAAACACCGGGGAG. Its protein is CASSSTSGNTGE. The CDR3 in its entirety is CASSSTSGNTGELFF.

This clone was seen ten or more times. The sequenced part of the CDR3 DNA is TGCGCCAGCAGTGAGCGACTAGCGGGAGGGTTTCAAGAGACC. This sequence encodes CASSERLAGGFQET. The complete CDR3 reads CASSERLAGGFQETQYF. The chain carries TRBV10-1 and TRBJ2-5, with TRBD2 identical over 14 bases. The CDR3 is cut off 3 residues early in the read; its end comes from the germline J gene. With 2 bases clipped from V and 2 bases from J, the junction kept 4 bases outside the gene matches. The CDR3 totals 17 residues. Germline V gene sequence: CDR1 WNHNN, CDR2 SYGVQD (reference sequence).

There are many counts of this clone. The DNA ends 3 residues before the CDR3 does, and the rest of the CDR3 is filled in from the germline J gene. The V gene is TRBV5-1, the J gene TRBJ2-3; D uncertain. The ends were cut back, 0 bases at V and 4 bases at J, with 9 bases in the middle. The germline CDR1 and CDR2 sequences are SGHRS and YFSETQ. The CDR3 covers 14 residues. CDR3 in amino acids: CASSLARVPDTQYF. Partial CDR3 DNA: TGCGCCAGCAGCTTGGCTCGGGTTCCAGATACG. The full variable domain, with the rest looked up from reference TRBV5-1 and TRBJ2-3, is KAGVTQTPRYLIKTRGQQVTLSCSPISGHRSVSWYQQTPGQGLQFLFEYFSETQRNKGNFPGRFSGRQFSNSRSEMNVSTLELGDSALYLCASSLARVPDTQYFGPGTRLTVL.

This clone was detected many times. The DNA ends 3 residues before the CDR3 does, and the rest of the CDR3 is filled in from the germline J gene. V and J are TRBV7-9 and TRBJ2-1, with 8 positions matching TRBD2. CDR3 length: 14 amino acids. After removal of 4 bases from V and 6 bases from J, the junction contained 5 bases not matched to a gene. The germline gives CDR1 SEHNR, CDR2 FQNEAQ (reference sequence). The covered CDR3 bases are TGTGCCAGCAGCTGGGGGGCGGGGGGCAATGAG. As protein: CASSWGAGGNE. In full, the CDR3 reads CASSWGAGGNEQFF.

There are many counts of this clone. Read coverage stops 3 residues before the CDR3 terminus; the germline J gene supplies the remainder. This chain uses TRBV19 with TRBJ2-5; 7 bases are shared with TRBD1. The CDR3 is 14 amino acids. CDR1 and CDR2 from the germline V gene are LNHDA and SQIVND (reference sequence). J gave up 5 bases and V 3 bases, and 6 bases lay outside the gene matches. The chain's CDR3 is CASSIRGRRETQYF. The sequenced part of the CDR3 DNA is TGTGCCAGTAGTATTAGGGGGCGAAGGGAGACC.

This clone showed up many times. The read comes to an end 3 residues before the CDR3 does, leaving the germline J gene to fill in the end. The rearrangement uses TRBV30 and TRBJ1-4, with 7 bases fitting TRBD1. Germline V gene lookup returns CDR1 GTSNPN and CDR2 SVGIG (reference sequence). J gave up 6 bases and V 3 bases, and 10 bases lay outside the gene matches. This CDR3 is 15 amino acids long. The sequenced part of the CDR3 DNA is TGTGCCTGGAGGGGGAACAGGGGCCGGGATGAAAAA. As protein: CAWRGNRGRDEK. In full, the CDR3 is CAWRGNRGRDEKLFF.

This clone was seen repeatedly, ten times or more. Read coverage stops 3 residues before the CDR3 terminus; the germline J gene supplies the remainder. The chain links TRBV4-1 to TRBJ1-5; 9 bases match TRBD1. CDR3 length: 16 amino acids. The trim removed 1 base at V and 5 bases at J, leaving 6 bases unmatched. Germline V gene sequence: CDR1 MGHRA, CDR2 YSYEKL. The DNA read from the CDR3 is TGCGCCAGCAGCCAAGTCACAGGGGGCAGGTATCAGCCC. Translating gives CASSQVTGGRYQP. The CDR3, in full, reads CASSQVTGGRYQPQHF.

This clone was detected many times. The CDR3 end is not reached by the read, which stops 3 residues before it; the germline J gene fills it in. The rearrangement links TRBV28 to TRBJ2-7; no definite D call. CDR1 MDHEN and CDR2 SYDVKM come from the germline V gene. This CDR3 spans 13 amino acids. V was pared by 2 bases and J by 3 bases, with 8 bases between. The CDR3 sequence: CASSLGSNYEQYF. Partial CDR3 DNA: TGTGCCAGCAGTTTAGGCAGTAACTACGAG.